This paragraph covers one T cell receptor beta chain sequence. Antigen specificity is unknown. This sample was included in a study of cytomegalovirus exposure and HLA in healthy donors. Vbeta (60) and Jbeta (13) primers were used in the PCR. The assay was immunoSEQ multiplex PCR, and TCRdb's table has in-frame clones only and misses some. The sample holds under 170,000 clones, about 76% seen once. V shed 5 bases, J shed 8 bases, and the junction held 6 bases outside the gene matches. There are 13 residues in the CDR3. Germline V gene data show CDR1 as MNHEY and CDR2 as SVGAGI. Study-wide findings and caveats: Among CMV-associated TCR beta chains, most appeared HLA-restricted in a later analysis.

This TCR came from a human donor in good health. Input material: PBMCs. The J gene is TRBJ1-1, the V gene TRBV6-5, with 9 bases that match TRBD1. The CDR3 nucleotides are TGTGCCAGCAGTCCGCCGACAGGGGGGGAAGCTTTCTTT. Protein product: CASSPPTGGEAFF.